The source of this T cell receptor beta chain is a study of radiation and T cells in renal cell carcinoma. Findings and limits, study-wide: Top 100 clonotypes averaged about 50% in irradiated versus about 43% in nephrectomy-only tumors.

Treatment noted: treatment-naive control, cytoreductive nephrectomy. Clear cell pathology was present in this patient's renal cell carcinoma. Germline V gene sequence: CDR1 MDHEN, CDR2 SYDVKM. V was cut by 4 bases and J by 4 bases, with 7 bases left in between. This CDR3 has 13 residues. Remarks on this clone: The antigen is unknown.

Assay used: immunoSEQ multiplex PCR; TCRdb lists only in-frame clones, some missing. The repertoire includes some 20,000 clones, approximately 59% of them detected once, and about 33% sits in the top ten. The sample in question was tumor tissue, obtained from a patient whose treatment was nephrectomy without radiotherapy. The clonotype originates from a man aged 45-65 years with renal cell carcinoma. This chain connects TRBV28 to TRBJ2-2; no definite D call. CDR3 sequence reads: CASSSGATGELFF. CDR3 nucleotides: TGTGCCAGCAGTTCAGGTGCCACCGGGGAGCTGTTTTTT.